This T cell receptor (beta chain) appears in the sequencing data of a study of T cells in Graves' hyperthyroidism and ophthalmopathy. Germline V gives CDR1 MNHNS, CDR2 SASEGT. V was pared by 8 bases and J by 7 bases, with 4 bases of the junction left unmatched. The CDR3 spans 13 residues. This clonotype was found a few times. Orbital computed tomography and thyroid ultrasound, together with serum TRAb and thyroxine and clinical symptoms, were used for diagnoses. Amplified regions were TCR beta CDR3 sequences from RNA transcripts. A first-round RT-PCR of the TCR CDR3 used the HTBI primer set. TCRdb recomputed calls from the multiplex PCR reads with MiXCR, one row per CDR3 protein. There are 360,000 or so distinct CDR3 sequences in the sample; roughly 15% occur only once, and roughly a fifth lies in the top ten.

The rearrangement joins TRBV6-1 to TRBJ2-2; 10 bases match TRBD1. The source is a woman aged 60 to 75 with Graves' ophthalmopathy. The material sequenced was blood. The CDR3 protein is CASGDRGVGELFF. CDR3 in DNA: TGTGCCAGCGGGGACAGGGGAGTCGGGGAGCTGTTTTTT.